These T cell receptor beta chains were read from a single sample in a study of prognosis after radiotherapy for stage I lung cancer. One entry per CDR3 protein, called by TCRdb with MiXCR from the multiplex PCR reads. The repertoire holds around 26,000 distinct CDR3 sequences, more than 45% seen once, with 15% in the top ten. This sample comprised PBMCs, obtained before or after stereotactic body radiation therapy (not recorded which). Receptors originate from a donor aged 50 or older with non-small cell lung cancer. The CDR3 runs from the conserved cysteine through the conserved F or W. Fields, in order: CDR3 protein, CDR3 DNA, V gene, J gene, D gene, clone size. D genes are given only for firm matches. Clone size is not always given. Where it is, it says once, few, many or a class for expanded clones.

CAIGGRADGYTF	TGTGCCATCGGGGGCAGGGCGGATGGCTACACCTTC	TRBV6-1	TRBJ1-2	.	medium-sized
CASRFGTAIETQYF	TGTGCCAGCAGATTCGGGACAGCCATTGAGACCCAGTACTTC	TRBV2	TRBJ2-5	TRBD1	many
CASSLNPGRNEQYF	TGTGCCAGCAGCTTAAACCCCGGGAGGAACGAGCAGTACTTC	TRBV11-1	TRBJ2-7	TRBD2	many
CAISLRLAGYNEQFF	TGTGCTATCAGTCTGCGACTAGCAGGCTACAATGAGCAGTTCTTC	TRBV6-1	TRBJ2-1	TRBD2	.
CASSLTSGRTDTQYF	TGTGCCAGCAGTCTGACTAGCGGGAGAACAGATACGCAGTATTTT	TRBV7-2	TRBJ2-3	TRBD2	few
CASILGGGGAARPGNTIYF	TGTGCCAGCATCTTGGGGGGAGGGGGGGCCGCCCGCCCTGGAAACACCATATATTTT	TRBV7-2	TRBJ1-3	.	.
CASSLLERASQETQYF	TGTGCCAGCAGCTTGTTAGAGCGGGCTAGCCAAGAGACCCAGTACTTC	TRBV5-4	TRBJ2-5	.	many
CASEAPSGGFQETQYF	TGTGCCAGCGAAGCCCCAAGCGGGGGTTTCCAAGAGACCCAGTACTTC	TRBV6-1	TRBJ2-5	TRBD2	many
CASILPVGTGELFF	TGTGCCAGCATCTTACCCGTGGGCACCGGGGAGCTGTTTTTT	TRBV7-2	TRBJ2-2	.	.
CSVDLWRNTDTQYF	TGCAGCGTTGACCTATGGAGGAACACAGATACGCAGTATTTT	TRBV29-1	TRBJ2-3	.	many
CASSEGALPYNEQFF	TGTGCCAGCAGCGAAGGGGCGCTCCCATACAATGAGCAGTTCTTC	TRBV11-3	TRBJ2-1	.	many
CASSPGGGVGADTQYF	TGTGCCAGTAGTCCCGGGGGGGGCGTCGGTGCAGATACGCAGTATTTT	TRBV19	TRBJ2-3	TRBD2	few
CASSPRGQGGTEAFF	TGTGCCAGCAGCCCTCGAGGACAGGGAGGGACTGAAGCTTTCTTT	TRBV11-3	TRBJ1-1	TRBD1	many